Below are 30 T cell receptor beta chains sequenced from a single sample in a study of beta chain features in type 1 diabetes. The study reverse transcribed the entire isolated RNA, so it sequenced expressed TCRB transcripts. The protocol was immunoSEQ multiplex PCR, while the TCRdb copy is restricted to in-frame clones and leaves out a portion. The data hold under 950,000 clones, with about 17% observed a single time. Sequencing input: naive CD4+ T cells from blood. These receptors were taken from a young woman in good health.

The genes are TRBV9 and TRBJ2-4; D unclear. The CDR3 sequence is 13 residues long. CDR1 and CDR2 (germline): SGDLS, YYNGEE. Trimming took 4 bases from V and 8 from J, leaving 13 bases between them. The CDR3: CASSTSSRDIQYF. The CDR3 DNA follows: TGTGCCAGCAGCACAAGCTCCCGAGACATTCAGTACTTC.

This clone was recorded a few times. The rearrangement joins TRBV5-6 to TRBJ1-1, with D possibly matching TRBD1 (6 bases). Trimming left V 1 base short and J 9 bases short, with 7 bases between. CDR1 and CDR2 (germline): SGHDT, YYEEEE. The CDR3 sequence is 11 residues long. CDR3 nucleotides: TGTGCCAGCAGCTTGTGGGGGCAAGCTTTCTTT. It specifies CASSLWGQAFF.

V usage is TRBV19 and J usage is TRBJ2-1, with a weak D call TRBD1 (5 bases). The CDR3 has 15 amino acids. Trimming took off 7 bases at V and 6 bases at J, with 19 bases between the two ends. Germline CDR1 LNHDA, CDR2 SQIVND (reference sequence). CDR3 region: CASKGSQRGSNEQFF. CDR3 sequence (DNA): TGTGCCAGTAAGGGCAGCCAAAGGGGCTCCAATGAGCAGTTCTTC. Filled out from reference TRBV19 and TRBJ2-1, the complete variable domain reads DGGITQSPKYLFRKEGQNVTLSCEQNLNHDAMYWYRQDPGQGLRLIYYSQIVNDFQKGDIAEGYSVSREKKESFPLTVTSAQKNPTAFYLCASKGSQRGSNEQFFGPGTRLTVL.

The chain recombines TRBV19 with TRBJ2-2; D is unresolved. The CDR3 is 13 amino acids. CDR1 is LNHDA and CDR2 is SQIVND in the germline V gene (reference sequence). V was cut by 4 bases and J by 4 bases, with 7 bases left in between. DNA for the CDR3: TGTGCCAGTAGTAAACAAAGCACCGGGGAGCTGTTTTTT. Its translation: CASSKQSTGELFF.

Ten or more counts support this clone. The genes are TRBV5-4 and TRBJ2-2, with D perhaps TRBD1 or TRBD2 (6 bases each). The CDR3 is made up of 13 amino acids. Trimming took 1 base from V and 8 from J, leaving 9 bases between them. The germline V gene encodes CDR1 SGHNT and CDR2 YYREEE (reference sequence). The CDR3 bases are TGTGCCAGCAGCTTGCGGGGGCCAGGGGAGCTGTTTTTT. Translating it yields CASSLRGPGELFF.

This chain connects TRBV7-6 to TRBJ1-2; no clear D. From germline, CDR1 is SGHVS and CDR2 FNYEAQ. The CDR3 covers 13 residues. V lost 1 base, J lost 6 bases, and 9 bases lay in between. In DNA form, the CDR3 reads TGTGCCAGCAGCTTAGGGCATTCGGATGGCTACACCTTC. Its protein is CASSLGHSDGYTF.

The chain links TRBV28 to TRBJ2-3; 8 bases agree with TRBD1. J gave up 14 bases and V 6 bases, and 22 bases lay outside the gene matches. The CDR3 extends over 16 amino acids. Germline V gene sequence: CDR1 MDHEN, CDR2 SYDVKM. The CDR3 DNA sequence: TGTGCCAGCAGACAATCTACCACAGGGGGAGATCGACGCGGGTATTTT. Protein product: CASRQSTTGGDRRGYF.

This clone was observed a handful of times. The genes are TRBV18 and TRBJ2-1; a weak D match, TRBD2 (5 bases). Deletions cut 2 bases from V and 3 bases from J, with 11 bases between. The CDR3 is 15 residues long. The germline gives CDR1 KGHSH, CDR2 LQKENI. CDR3 sequence (DNA): TGTGCCAGCTCACCAATGCTTAGCGACTACAATGAGCAGTTCTTC. Encoded protein: CASSPMLSDYNEQFF.

This clone was observed a few times. The J gene is TRBJ2-7, the V gene TRBV6-5, with 8 bases that match TRBD1. The CDR3 contains 12 residues. With 7 bases clipped from V and 12 bases from J, the junction kept 11 bases outside the gene matches. Germline CDR1 and CDR2: MNHEY and SVGAGI. The CDR3 spells CASIGQGGGWYF. CDR3 bases: TGTGCCAGCATCGGACAGGGTGGAGGTTGGTACTTC.

This clone was picked up a small number of times. CDR3 coding DNA: TGTGCCAGCAGCTTAGTTGGGAAACGAACGGGGCTATACAATGAGCAGTTCTTC. It translates to CASSLVGKRTGLYNEQFF. The chain has TRBV7-9 and TRBJ2-1; D tentatively reads TRBD1 or TRBD2 (5 bases each). Germline V gives CDR1 SEHNR, CDR2 FQNEAQ (reference sequence). The CDR3 consists of 18 residues. V lost 1 base, J lost 4 bases, and 20 bases lay in between. Using reference TRBV7-9 and TRBJ2-1 for the parts outside the CDR3, the full variable domain is DTGVSQNPRHKITKRGQNVTFRCDPISEHNRLYWYRQTLGQGPEFLTYFQNEAQLEKSRLLSDRFSAERPKGSFSTLEIQRTEQGDSAMYLCASSLVGKRTGLYNEQFFGPGTRLTVL.

The rearrangement uses TRBV28 and TRBJ1-5; TRBD1 aligns across 7 bases. Looked up from germline, CDR1 is MDHEN and CDR2 is SYDVKM. The J segment lost 5 bases and the V segment lost 5 bases, leaving 9 bases of the junction unmatched. CDR3 size: 15 residues. CDR3 region: CASSPTGTAYQPQHF. DNA for the CDR3: TGTGCCAGCAGTCCGACAGGGACTGCCTATCAGCCCCAGCATTTT.

CDR3 residues: CASSQGQTYEQYF. The CDR3 DNA reads as TGTGCCAGCTCACAAGGACAGACCTACGAGCAGTACTTC. The genes are TRBV18 and TRBJ2-7, with D perhaps TRBD1 (6 bases). The CDR3 has 13 residues. Trimming removed 4 bases from V and 2 bases from J, with 9 bases in between. CDR1 is KGHSH, CDR2 LQKENI, per germline.

This chain connects TRBV7-9 to TRBJ2-3; TRBD2 matches 8 bases. J gave up 3 bases and V 1 base, and 3 bases lay outside the gene matches. Germline CDR1 and CDR2: SEHNR and FQNEAQ (reference sequence). This CDR3 is built from 15 residues. The CDR3 spells CASSLGVAGTDTQYF. As DNA, the CDR3 is TGTGCCAGCAGCTTAGGAGTAGCGGGAACAGATACGCAGTATTTT.

This clone was seen a handful of times. The rearrangement joins TRBV7-2 to TRBJ1-1; D possibly corresponds to TRBD1 (5 bases). Per germline, CDR1 SGHTA and CDR2 FQGNSA. The CDR3 totals 14 residues. V shed 5 bases and J shed 4 bases, with 14 bases lying between them. For the CDR3, the DNA is TGTGCCAGCAGCCCAAGACAGCTGAGCACTGAAGCTTTCTTT. Translated: CASSPRQLSTEAFF.

The CDR3 region is CASSLVGSATNYGYTF. The CDR3 DNA sequence: TGTGCCAGCAGCTTAGTGGGTTCGGCCACGAACTATGGCTACACCTTC. This chain links TRBV7-2 with TRBJ1-2, with D uncertain. CDR3 length equals 16 residues. Germline V gene lookup returns CDR1 SGHTA and CDR2 FQGNSA. V was trimmed by 1 base and J by 2 bases, leaving 14 bases between them.

The chain couples TRBV7-2 to TRBJ2-2; D possibly corresponds to TRBD2 (5 bases). The V end was cut by 1 base, the J end by 7 bases, with 10 bases between. Looked up from germline, CDR1 is SGHTA and CDR2 is FQGNSA. The CDR3 covers 14 residues. CDR3 nucleotide sequence: TGTGCCAGCAGCTTAGATCGGGGTGGCGGGGAGCTGTTTTTT. Its translation is CASSLDRGGGELFF.

The rearrangement joins TRBV5-1 to TRBJ2-7, with TRBD1 matching over 7 bases. The germline CDR1 and CDR2 sequences are SGHRS and YFSETQ. The CDR3 is 14 amino acids. The V gene end was trimmed by 10 bases and the J gene end by 0 bases; junction bases not matched to a gene: 10. The CDR3 spells CASAGTVHSYEQYF. The DNA for the CDR3 is TGCGCCTCCGCAGGGACAGTACACTCCTACGAGCAGTACTTC. Supplemented by reference TRBV5-1 and TRBJ2-7, the full variable domain reads KAGVTQTPRYLIKTRGQQVTLSCSPISGHRSVSWYQQTPGQGLQFLFEYFSETQRNKGNFPGRFSGRQFSNSRSEMNVSTLELGDSALYLCASAGTVHSYEQYFGPGTRLTVT.

J is TRBJ1-2 and V is TRBV4-3, with D possibly matching TRBD1 (6 bases). Germline loops: CDR1 LGHNA, CDR2 YSLEER. Trimming removed 1 base from V and 4 bases from J, with 16 bases in between. The CDR3 runs to 16 residues. The CDR3 loop is CASSQVPGGGGYGYTF. CDR3 coding DNA: TGCGCCAGCAGCCAAGTCCCCGGGGGGGGCGGCTATGGCTACACCTTC.

On this clone: The same CDR3 also results from other DNA sequences found in this sample. The chain is built from TRBV2 and TRBJ1-2; D is uncertain. The V end lost 0 bases, the J end lost 5 bases, and 4 bases lay between the germline ends. Germline CDR1 is SNHLY and CDR2 is FYNNEI. This CDR3 region has 12 residues. CDR3 amino acids: CASSEAGYGYTF. CDR3 nucleotide sequence: TGTGCCAGCAGTGAAGCAGGGTATGGCTACACCTTC.

This clone came up a few times. This chain links TRBV11-1 with TRBJ2-3; 13 nucleotides match TRBD2. The junction had 6 bases not matched to a gene; V was cut back by 7 bases and J by 2 bases. CDR3 length: 16 amino acids. Looked up from germline, CDR1 is SGHAT and CDR2 is FQDESV (reference sequence). DNA for the CDR3: TGTGCCAGCACCCAAGGACTAGCGGGAGTCACAGATACGCAGTATTTT. Its translation: CASTQGLAGVTDTQYF.

J is TRBJ2-1 and V is TRBV7-3, with TRBD1 matching over 7 bases. With V trimmed by 4 bases and J by 7 bases, 7 bases remained unmatched. This CDR3 has 14 amino acids. The V gene's germline CDR1 is SGHTA and CDR2 FQGTGA. The CDR3 nucleotides are TGTGCCAGCAGCTCGCGGACAGGTTCAAATGAGCAGTTCTTC. Protein product: CASSSRTGSNEQFF. Together with reference TRBV7-3 and TRBJ2-1, the CDR3 gives the full variable domain: GAGVSQTPSNKVTEKGKYVELRCDPISGHTALYWYRQSLGQGPEFLIYFQGTGAADDSGLPNDRFFAVRPEGSVSTLKIQRTERGDSAVYLCASSSRTGSNEQFFGPGTRLTVL.

V is TRBV10-3 and J is TRBJ1-1, with a tentative D call TRBD1 (5 bases). Trimming stripped 5 bases from V and 1 base from J, with 8 bases between. Germline CDR1 ENHRY, CDR2 SYGVKD. This CDR3 has 13 residues. The CDR3 is CAISQQENTEAFF. Here the CDR3 DNA reads TGTGCCATCAGTCAACAGGAGAACACTGAAGCTTTCTTT.

The chain links TRBV18 to TRBJ1-5; no clear D. The germline V gene has CDR1 KGHSH and CDR2 LQKENI. The CDR3 runs 13 residues. The ends were cut back, 6 bases at V and 0 bases at J, with 6 bases in the middle. CDR3 sequence (DNA): TGTGCCAGCTCGGACGATAGCAATCAGCCCCAGCATTTT. It specifies CASSDDSNQPQHF.

CDR3 sequence: CASSPHPGELFF. CDR3 in DNA: TGTGCCAGCAGCCCACACCCCGGGGAGCTGTTTTTT. This rearrangement joins TRBV7-9 to TRBJ2-2; D remains ambiguous. Between the trimmed V and J ends, which lost 5 bases and 6 bases, there was a span of 7 bases. CDR3 length: 12 amino acids. In germline, CDR1 is SEHNR, CDR2 FQNEAQ (reference sequence).

This clone showed up just a few times. The chain links TRBV4-1 to TRBJ1-1; D is possibly TRBD1 (6 bases). Germline-derived CDR1 and CDR2 are MGHRA and YSYEKL. The V end lost 0 bases, the J end lost 1 base, and 9 bases lay between the germline ends. The CDR3 has 15 amino acids. DNA for the CDR3: TGCGCCAGCAGCCAAGAAGACAGGAAGAACACTGAAGCTTTCTTT. This codes for CASSQEDRKNTEAFF.

This clone was counted only a few times. This chain links TRBV9 with TRBJ2-3; 9 positions agree with TRBD2. J lost 0 bases, V lost 0 bases, and 5 bases had no gene match. CDR1 and CDR2 from the germline V gene are SGDLS and YYNGEE. CDR3 length equals 17 residues. CDR3: CASSVGSGRPSTDTQYF. The CDR3 DNA follows: TGTGCCAGCAGCGTAGGAAGCGGGAGGCCTAGCACAGATACGCAGTATTTT.

The chain employs TRBV10-1 and TRBJ2-7; TRBD2 aligns across 9 bases. The germline V gene encodes CDR1 WNHNN and CDR2 SYGVQD (reference sequence). The CDR3 length is 13 residues. V lost 6 bases, J lost 5 bases, and 5 bases stayed unmatched. The CDR3, as DNA: TGCGCCAGCAGGGGTAGCGGGAGTGACGAGCAGTACTTC. Its protein product is CASRGSGSDEQYF.

CDR3 loop: CASSLDPKTGKQFF. The DNA for the CDR3 is TGTGCCAGCAGCTTAGACCCTAAGACGGGAAAGCAGTTCTTC. The V and J genes are TRBV7-2 and TRBJ2-1; D possibly corresponds to TRBD2 (5 bases). Trimming left V 1 base short and J 11 bases short, with 15 bases between. CDR3 size: 14 residues. CDR1 and CDR2 (germline): SGHTA, FQGNSA.

This chain uses TRBV4-3 with TRBJ2-3; 8 bases map to TRBD2. Germline CDR1 is LGHNA and CDR2 is YSLEER. CDR3 length equals 16 residues. The J segment lost 2 bases and the V segment lost 0 bases, leaving 4 bases of the junction unmatched. CDR3 sequence: CASSQELADFTDTQYF. For the CDR3, the DNA is TGCGCCAGCAGCCAAGAACTAGCGGATTTCACAGATACGCAGTATTTT.

V is TRBV11-2 and J is TRBJ2-3, with D unresolved. Per germline, CDR1 SGHAT and CDR2 FQNNGV. Trimming removed 5 bases at V and 5 bases at J, with 17 bases between. The CDR3 runs 15 residues. The CDR3 is CASSRRFMEKDTQYF. CDR3 DNA: TGTGCCAGCAGCCGACGGTTTATGGAGAAAGATACGCAGTATTTT.